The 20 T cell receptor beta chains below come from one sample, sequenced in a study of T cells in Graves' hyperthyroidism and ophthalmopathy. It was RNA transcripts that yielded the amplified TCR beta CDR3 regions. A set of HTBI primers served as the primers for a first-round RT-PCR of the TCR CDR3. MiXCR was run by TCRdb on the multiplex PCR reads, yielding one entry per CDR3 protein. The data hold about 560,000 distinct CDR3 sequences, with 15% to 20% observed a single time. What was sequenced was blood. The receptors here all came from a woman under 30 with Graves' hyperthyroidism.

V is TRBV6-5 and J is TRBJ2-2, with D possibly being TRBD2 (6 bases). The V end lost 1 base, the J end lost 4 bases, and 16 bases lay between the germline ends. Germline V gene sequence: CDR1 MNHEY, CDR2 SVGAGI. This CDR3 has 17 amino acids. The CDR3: CASSYFYSGIPTGELFF. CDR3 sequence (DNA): TGTGCCAGCAGTTACTTTTATAGCGGAATACCCACCGGGGAGCTGTTTTTT.

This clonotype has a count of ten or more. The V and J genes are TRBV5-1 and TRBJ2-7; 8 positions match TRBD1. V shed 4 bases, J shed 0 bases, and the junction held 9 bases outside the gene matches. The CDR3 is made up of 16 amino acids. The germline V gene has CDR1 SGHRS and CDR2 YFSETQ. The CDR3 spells CASSTRTGLYSYEQYF. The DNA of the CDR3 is TGCGCCAGCAGCACCCGGACAGGGCTTTACTCCTACGAGCAGTACTTC.

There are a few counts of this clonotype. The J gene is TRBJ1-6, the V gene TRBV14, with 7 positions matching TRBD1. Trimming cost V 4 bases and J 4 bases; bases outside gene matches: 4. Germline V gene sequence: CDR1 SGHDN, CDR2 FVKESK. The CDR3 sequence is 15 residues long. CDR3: CASSRRDSYNSPLHF. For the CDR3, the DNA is TGTGCCAGCAGCCGCCGGGACAGTTATAATTCACCCCTCCACTTT.

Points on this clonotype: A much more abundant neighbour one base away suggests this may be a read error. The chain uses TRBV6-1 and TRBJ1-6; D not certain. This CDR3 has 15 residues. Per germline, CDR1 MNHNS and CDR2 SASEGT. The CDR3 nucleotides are TGTGCCAGCAGTGAGTGGGCCCTCTATAATTCACCCCTCCGCTTT. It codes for CASSEWALYNSPLRF.

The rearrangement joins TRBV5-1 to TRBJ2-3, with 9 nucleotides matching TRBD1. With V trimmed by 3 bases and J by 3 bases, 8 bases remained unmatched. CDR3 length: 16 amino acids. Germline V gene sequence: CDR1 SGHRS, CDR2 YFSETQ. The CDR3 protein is CASSSESGQGTDTQYF. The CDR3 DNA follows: TGCGCCAGCAGCTCCGAAAGTGGACAGGGGACAGATACGCAGTATTTT.

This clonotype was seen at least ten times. CDR3 sequence: CASTWADTQYF. DNA for the CDR3: TGTGCCAGCACCTGGGCAGATACGCAGTATTTT. The chain carries TRBV28 and TRBJ2-3; unclear D gene. Germline V CDR1 and CDR2: MDHEN, SYDVKM. The CDR3 length is 11 residues. V was shortened by 7 bases and J by 4 bases, with 6 bases between the two germline ends.

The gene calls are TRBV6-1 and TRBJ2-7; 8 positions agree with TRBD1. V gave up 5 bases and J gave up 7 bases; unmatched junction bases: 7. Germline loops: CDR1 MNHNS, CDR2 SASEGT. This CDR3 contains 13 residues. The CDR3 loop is CASSSQGADEQYF. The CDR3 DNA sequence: TGTGCCAGCAGTTCTCAGGGGGCGGATGAGCAGTACTTC.

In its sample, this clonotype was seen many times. As DNA, the CDR3 is TGTGCCAGCAGCTTTACCGGGACAGGGGCCTCCTACGAGCAGTACTTC. Residues: CASSFTGTGASYEQYF. The V and J genes are TRBV7-2 and TRBJ2-7; 10 bases are a match to TRBD1. From germline, CDR1 is SGHTA and CDR2 FQGNSA. The CDR3 consists of 16 residues. Trimming at V came to 3 bases and at J to 0 bases, leaving 5 bases not matched to a gene.

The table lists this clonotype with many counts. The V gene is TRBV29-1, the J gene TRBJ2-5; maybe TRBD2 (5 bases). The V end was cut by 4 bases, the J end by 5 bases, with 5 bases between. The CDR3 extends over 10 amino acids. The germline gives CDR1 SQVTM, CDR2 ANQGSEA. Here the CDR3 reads CSVGGETQYF. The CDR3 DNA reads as TGCAGCGTTGGAGGGGAGACCCAGTACTTC.

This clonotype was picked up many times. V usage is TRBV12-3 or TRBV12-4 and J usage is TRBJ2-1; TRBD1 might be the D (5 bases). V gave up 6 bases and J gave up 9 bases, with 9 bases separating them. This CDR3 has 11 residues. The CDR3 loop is CASSPQGEQFF. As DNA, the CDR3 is TGTGCCAGCAGCCCGCAGGGTGAGCAGTTCTTC.

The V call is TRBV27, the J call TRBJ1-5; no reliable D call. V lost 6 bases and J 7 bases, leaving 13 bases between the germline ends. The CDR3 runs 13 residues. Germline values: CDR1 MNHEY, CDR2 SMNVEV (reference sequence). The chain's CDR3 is CASRRTGSQPQHF. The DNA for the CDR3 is TGTGCCAGCAGGCGGACGGGGAGCCAGCCCCAGCATTTT.

The DNA for the CDR3 is TGTGCCAGCAGCCCTGGACACACTTCCTACGAGCAGTACTTC. Protein product: CASSPGHTSYEQYF. V is TRBV7-8 and J is TRBJ2-7; D might be TRBD1 (5 bases). The CDR3 is 14 residues long. V was shortened by 5 bases and J by 1 base, with 12 bases between the two germline ends. Germline lookup yields CDR1 SGHVS and CDR2 FQNEAQ.

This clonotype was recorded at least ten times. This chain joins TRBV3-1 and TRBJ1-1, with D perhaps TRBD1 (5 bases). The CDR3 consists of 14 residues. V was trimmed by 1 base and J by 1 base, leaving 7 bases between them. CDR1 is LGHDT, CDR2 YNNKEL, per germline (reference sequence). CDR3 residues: CASSQAGGNTEAFF. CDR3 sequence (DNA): TGTGCCAGCAGCCAAGCTGGGGGGAACACTGAAGCTTTCTTT.

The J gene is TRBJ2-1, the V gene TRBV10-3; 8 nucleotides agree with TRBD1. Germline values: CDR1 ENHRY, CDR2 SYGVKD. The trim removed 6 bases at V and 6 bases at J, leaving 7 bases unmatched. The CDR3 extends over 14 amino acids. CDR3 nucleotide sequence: TGTGCCATCAGCGGGACTCAGGGGGCCAATGAGCAGTTCTTC. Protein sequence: CAISGTQGANEQFF.

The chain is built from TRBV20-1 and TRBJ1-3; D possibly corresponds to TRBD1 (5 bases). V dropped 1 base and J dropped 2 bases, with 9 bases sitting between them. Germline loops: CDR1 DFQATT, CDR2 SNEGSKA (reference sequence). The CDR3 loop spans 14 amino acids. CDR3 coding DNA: TGCAGTGCTAGAGGGGCAGGGCCTGGAAACACCATATATTTT. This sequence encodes CSARGAGPGNTIYF.

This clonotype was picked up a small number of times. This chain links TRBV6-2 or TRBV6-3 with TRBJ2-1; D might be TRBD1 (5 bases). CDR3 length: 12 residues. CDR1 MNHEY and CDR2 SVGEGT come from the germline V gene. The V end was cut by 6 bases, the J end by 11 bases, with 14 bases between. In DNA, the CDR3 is TGTGCCAGCAGCTGGACGGCAGGGCAGCAGTTCTTC. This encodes CASSWTAGQQFF.

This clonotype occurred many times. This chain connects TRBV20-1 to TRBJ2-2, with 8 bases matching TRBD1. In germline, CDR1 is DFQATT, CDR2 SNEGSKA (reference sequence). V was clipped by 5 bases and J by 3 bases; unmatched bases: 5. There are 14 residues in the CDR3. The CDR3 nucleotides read TGCAGTGCTCGGACAGGGCGAGACACCGGGGAGCTGTTTTTT. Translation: CSARTGRDTGELFF.

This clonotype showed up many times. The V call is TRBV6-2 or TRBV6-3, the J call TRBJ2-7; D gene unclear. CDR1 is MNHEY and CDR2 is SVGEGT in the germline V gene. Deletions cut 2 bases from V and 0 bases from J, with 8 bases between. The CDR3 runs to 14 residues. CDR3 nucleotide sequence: TGTGCCAGCAGTTACGTCGGAAGCTCCTACGAGCAGTACTTC. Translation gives CASSYVGSSYEQYF.

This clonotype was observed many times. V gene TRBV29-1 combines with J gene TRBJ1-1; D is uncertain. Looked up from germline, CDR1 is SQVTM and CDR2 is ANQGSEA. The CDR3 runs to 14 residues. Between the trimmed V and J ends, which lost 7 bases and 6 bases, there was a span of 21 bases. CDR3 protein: CSAEPGSKVPEAFF. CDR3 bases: TGCAGCGCCGAGCCGGGCTCCAAGGTGCCTGAAGCTTTCTTT.

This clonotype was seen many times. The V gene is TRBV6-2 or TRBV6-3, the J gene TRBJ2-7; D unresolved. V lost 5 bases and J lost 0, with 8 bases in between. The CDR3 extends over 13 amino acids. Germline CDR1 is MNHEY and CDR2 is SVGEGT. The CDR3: CASSPDNSYEQYF. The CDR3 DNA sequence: TGTGCCAGCAGTCCCGACAACTCCTACGAGCAGTACTTC.